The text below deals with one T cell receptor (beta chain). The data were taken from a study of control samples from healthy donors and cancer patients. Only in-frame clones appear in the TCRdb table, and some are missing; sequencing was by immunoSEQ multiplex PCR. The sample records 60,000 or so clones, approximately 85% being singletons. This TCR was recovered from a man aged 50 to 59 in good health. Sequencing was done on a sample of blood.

The CDR3 spells CASSTPGQGQEKLFF. The CDR3 nucleotides read TGTGCCAGCAGTACACCGGGACAGGGACAAGAAAAACTGTTTTTT. The V gene is TRBV28, the J gene TRBJ1-4, with 9 bases identical to TRBD1. CDR3 length: 15 residues. V was clipped by 5 bases and J by 8 bases; unmatched bases: 9. CDR1 and CDR2 from the germline V gene are MDHEN and SYDVKM. The full variable domain, completed using reference TRBV28 and TRBJ1-4, is DVKVTQSSRYLVKRTGEKVFLECVQDMDHENMFWYRQDPGLGLRLIYFSYDVKMKEKGDIPEGYSVSREKKERFSLILESASTNQTSMYLCASSTPGQGQEKLFFGSGTQLSVL.